The source of this T cell receptor beta chain is a study of T-cell reconstitution after alpha-beta-depleted transplantation in children. J gave up 0 bases and V 5 bases, and 7 bases lay outside the gene matches. The CDR3 length is 15 residues. Germline-derived CDR1 and CDR2 are SGHRS and YFSETQ. This sample's TCRbeta library carried unique molecular identifier barcodes. Each CDR3 protein gets one entry after TCRdb re-called the PCR reads with MiXCR. The sample includes over 150,000 distinct CDR3 sequences, more than 12% of them seen just once. This clonotype was counted many times. This TCR derives from a human donor who donated a stem cell graft to a child with acute lymphoblastic leukemia. The sample was PBMCs from the stem cell graft donor, taken from the stem cell graft. This rearrangement joins TRBV5-1 to TRBJ2-7; 8 bases agree with TRBD2. CDR3 region: CASSQTGLASYEQYF. CDR3 DNA: TGCGCCAGCAGTCAAACCGGACTAGCCTCCTACGAGCAGTACTTC.